Below, 12 T cell receptor beta chains from the same sample are listed, as sequenced in a study of T cells expressing NK-cell markers (dated by TCRdb to 2018 to 2021). The library was produced with 5' RACE. The sample was run on an Illumina HiSeq 2000. The reads, reprocessed by TCRdb, yield one row per CDR3 protein sequence and no DNA. The sample table on file contains about 180,000 distinct CDR3 sequences. The ten biggest clones cover less than 20% of the sample. Sequencing was performed on blood T cells: a sorted CD56 or NKG2C T cell subset, CD4+ or CD8+ T cells, or bulk PBMC T cells (not recorded which). All receptors come from a woman aged 18-70 years in good health.

The chain employs TRBV5-1 and TRBJ2-1; the D gene TCRdb calls, TRBD2, cannot be checked with no DNA. Germline-derived CDR1 and CDR2 are SGHRS and YFSETQ. The CDR3 is 16 residues long. CDR3 residues: CASSLDAGVGYNEQFF.

V usage is TRBV3-1 and J usage is TRBJ2-2; TCRdb picks TRBD1, but there is no DNA to check that call. CDR3 length equals 17 residues. Germline CDR1 LGHDT, CDR2 YNNKEL (reference sequence). CDR3 loop: CASSLLYRDRGFGELFF.

This chain uses TRBV12-3 or TRBV12-4 with TRBJ2-3; TCRdb calls TRBD1, which cannot be checked without DNA. There are 13 residues in the CDR3. The chain's CDR3 is CASSLAGGDTQYF.

The V call is TRBV5-1, the J call TRBJ2-2. The V gene's germline CDR1 is SGHRS and CDR2 YFSETQ. CDR3 length: 14 residues. The CDR3 sequence is CASSLETYTGELFF.

V and J are TRBV20-1 and TRBJ2-5. The germline gives CDR1 DFQATT, CDR2 SNEGSKA (reference sequence). This CDR3 is 13 amino acids long. CDR3 sequence reads: CSAETPSQETQYF.

V is TRBV12-3 or TRBV12-4 and J is TRBJ1-1. CDR3 size: 13 residues. The CDR3 region is CASSLGEGDEAFF.

This rearrangement joins TRBV21-1 to TRBJ2-5; TCRdb gives TRBD2 as the D gene, but with no DNA this cannot be confirmed. TRBV21-1 corresponds to a pseudogene. The CDR3 totals 17 residues. CDR3 amino acids: CASSKAKFSPGGETQYF.

CDR3 region: CASSLDRGLLNTEAFF. V usage is TRBV5-6 and J usage is TRBJ1-1. CDR1 and CDR2 from the germline V gene are SGHDT and YYEEEE. The CDR3 loop spans 16 amino acids.

The chain couples TRBV2 to TRBJ2-1; no DNA is available, so the TRBD1 call from TCRdb remains unchecked. The CDR3 loop spans 13 amino acids. Per the germline V gene, CDR1 is SNHLY and CDR2 is FYNNEI. CDR3: CASSVSREIEQFF.

This rearrangement joins TRBV12-3 or TRBV12-4 to TRBJ2-7; TCRdb lists TRBD2, though no DNA is available to test this call. The CDR3 totals 18 residues. CDR3 region: CASSAQPSSGKMSYEQYF.

The rearrangement joins TRBV5-1 to TRBJ2-5; TCRdb gives TRBD2 as the D gene, but with no DNA this cannot be confirmed. Germline CDR1 and CDR2: SGHRS and YFSETQ. The CDR3 runs 12 residues. CDR3 sequence: CASRLEGETQYF. The variable domain in full, completed from reference TRBV5-1 and TRBJ2-5, reads KAGVTQTPRYLIKTRGQQVTLSCSPISGHRSVSWYQQTPGQGLQFLFEYFSETQRNKGNFPGRFSGRQFSNSRSEMNVSTLELGDSALYLCASRLEGETQYFGPGTRLLVL.

The rearrangement uses TRBV29-1 and TRBJ1-2; TCRdb returns TRBD1, unconfirmable since there is no DNA. The CDR3 is 16 residues long. Germline-derived CDR1 and CDR2 are SQVTM and ANQGSEA. The CDR3 region is CSDSSPDSSKPYGYTF. The full variable domain, in which reference TRBV29-1 and TRBJ1-2 provide the parts outside the CDR3, is SAVISQKPSRDICQRGTSLTIQCQVDSQVTMMFWYRQQPGQSLTLIATANQGSEATYESGFVIDKFPISRPNLTFSTLTVSNMSPEDSSIYLCSDSSPDSSKPYGYTFGSGTRLTVV.